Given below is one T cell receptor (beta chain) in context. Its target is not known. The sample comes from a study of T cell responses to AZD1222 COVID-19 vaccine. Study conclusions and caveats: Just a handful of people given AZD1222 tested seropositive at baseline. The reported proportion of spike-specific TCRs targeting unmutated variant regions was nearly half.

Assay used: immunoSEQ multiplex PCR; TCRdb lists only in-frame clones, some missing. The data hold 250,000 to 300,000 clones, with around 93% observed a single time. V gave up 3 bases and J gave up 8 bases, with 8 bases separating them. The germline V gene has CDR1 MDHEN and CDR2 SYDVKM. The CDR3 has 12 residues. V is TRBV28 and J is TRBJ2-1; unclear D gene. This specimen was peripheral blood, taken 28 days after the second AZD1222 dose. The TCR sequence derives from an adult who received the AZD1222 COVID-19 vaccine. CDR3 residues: CASSLVGDEQFF. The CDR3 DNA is TGTGCCAGCAGTTTGGTCGGTGATGAGCAGTTCTTC.